This is a list of T cell receptor beta chains from one sample in a study. One entry per CDR3 protein results from TCRdb running MiXCR on the RT-PCR reads. The table lists almost 700,000 distinct CDR3 sequences, approximately 15% of them singletons. The sample was memory CD4+ T cells from blood. These receptors all come from a female donor in good health, serving as a healthy control. Both conserved end residues are part of each CDR3. Fields, in order: V gene, clone size, J gene, D gene, CDR3 DNA, CDR3 protein. The D gene is left open where the match is weak. Some rows have no size entry. The others give once, few or many, or a class for an expanded clone.

TRBV30,.,TRBJ1-1,.,TGTGCCTGGAGTCAGGGCCGGATGAACACTGAAGCTTTCTTT,CAWSQGRMNTEAFF
TRBV5-1,.,TRBJ1-2,.,TGCGCCAGCAGCTTGGGGCAGGCGGGGGTTTCTGGCTACACCTTC,CASSLGQAGVSGYTF
TRBV9,.,TRBJ2-7,TRBD2,TGTGCCAGCAGCGTAGCTTGGGGACTACACTACGAGCAGTACTTC,CASSVAWGLHYEQYF
TRBV29-1,many,TRBJ1-5,.,TGCAGCGGCCGCGGAAGACAGACCAGCAATCAGCCCCAGCATTTT,CSGRGRQTSNQPQHF
TRBV5-1,many,TRBJ2-4,.,TGCGCCAGCAGCTTGAATCAGGGCATTCAGTACTTC,CASSLNQGIQYF
TRBV6-2/TRBV6-3,.,TRBJ1-1,.,TGTGCCAGCAGTCCATGGGGACGGATGAACACTGAAGCTTTCTTT,CASSPWGRMNTEAFF
TRBV5-1,many,TRBJ2-7,TRBD1,TGCGCCAGCAGCGAAGGGACAGGGGAAGAGCAGTACTTC,CASSEGTGEEQYF
TRBV7-2,.,TRBJ1-1,.,TGTGCCAGCAGCCGAGGCATCTCAGGGGTGACTGAAGCTTTCTTT,CASSRGISGVTEAFF
TRBV6-6,few,TRBJ1-1,.,TGTGCCAGCAGTTGGGGGGGGCCCCTACCTCCCGAAGCTTTCTTT,CASSWGGPLPPEAFF
TRBV9,.,TRBJ2-1,.,TGTGCCAGCAGCGTAGGCCAGCGGCTCTCCTACAATGAGCAGTTCTTC,CASSVGQRLSYNEQFF
TRBV5-1,few,TRBJ2-7,TRBD1,TGCGCCAGCACCTTCCAGGGGGATACCTACGAGCAGTACTTC,CASTFQGDTYEQYF
TRBV20-1,.,TRBJ2-1,.,TGCAGTGCTAGAGATCAAAGCGGCTCCTACAATGAGCAGTTCTTC,CSARDQSGSYNEQFF
TRBV5-6,few,TRBJ1-4,.,TGTGCCAGCAGCTTGGATACCTTAGGGAAACTGTTTTTT,CASSLDTLGKLFF
TRBV5-1,.,TRBJ1-3,.,TGCGCCAGCAGCTTGGTTCCAGGGCTAGGCTCTGGAAACACCATATATTTT,CASSLVPGLGSGNTIYF
TRBV5-1,few,TRBJ2-3,.,TGCGCCAGCACCTCCATGGGGCTAGACGGCGATACGCAGTATTTT,CASTSMGLDGDTQYF
TRBV6-1,many,TRBJ1-2,.,TGTGCCAGCAGTGACAGAGTAGGCGGCTACACCTTC,CASSDRVGGYTF
TRBV12-3/TRBV12-4,few,TRBJ1-5,TRBD1,TGTGCCAGCAGTGGGACAGGCCCAAATAGCAATCAGCCCCAGCATTTT,CASSGTGPNSNQPQHF
TRBV7-8,.,TRBJ1-5,TRBD1,TGTGCCAGCAGCCGCGGACAGGGGGCATCATACAATCAGCCCCAGCATTTT,CASSRGQGASYNQPQHF
TRBV5-5,.,TRBJ1-3,.,TGTGCCAGCAGCGGGGGCCCATTGTCTTCTGGAAACACCATATATTTT,CASSGGPLSSGNTIYF
TRBV20-1,.,TRBJ2-1,TRBD2,TGCAGTGCTAGGTTAGCGGGAGACAATGAGCAGTTCTTC,CSARLAGDNEQFF
TRBV20-1,.,TRBJ2-7,TRBD2,TGCAGTGCTAGAGATCCACGAGGGCTAGCGGGCTACGAGCAGTACTTC,CSARDPRGLAGYEQYF
TRBV4-3,few,TRBJ1-5,.,TGCGCCAGCAGCCTCTACAGAAATCAGCCCCAGCATTTT,CASSLYRNQPQHF
TRBV3-1,.,TRBJ2-3,TRBD2,TGTGCCAGCAGCCAAGAAAGCGTACACGGGGGGGCAGATACGCAGTATTTT,CASSQESVHGGADTQYF
TRBV7-9,.,TRBJ2-2,TRBD1,TGTGCCAGCAGCGACAGGGGAGAGGTGGCCGGGGAGCTGTTTTTT,CASSDRGEVAGELFF
TRBV3-1,once,TRBJ1-3,.,TGTGCCAGCAGCCAGCAGGGCGGAAACACCATATATTTT,CASSQQGGNTIYF
TRBV3-1,.,TRBJ2-1,.,TGTGCCAGCAGCCTCTCGGCCGGACGCTTGTTCTTC,CASSLSAGRLFF
TRBV29-1,many,TRBJ1-2,.,TGCAGCGCCGGGGCCAGGGGAGAGAGAAACTATGGCTACACCTTC,CSAGARGERNYGYTF
TRBV20-1,.,TRBJ2-7,TRBD2,TGCAGTGCTAACCGTGGGACTAGCGGGTCCTACGAGCAGTACTTC,CSANRGTSGSYEQYF
TRBV20-1,.,TRBJ2-3,TRBD2,TGCAGTGCCCCGGGAGACACAGGGACTAGCGGGGGGGGGAGCACAGATACGCAGTATTTT,CSAPGDTGTSGGGSTDTQYF
TRBV3-1,once,TRBJ1-5,TRBD1,TGTGCCAGCAGCACAGGGGGCTTCAATCAGCCCCAGCATTTT,CASSTGGFNQPQHF
TRBV5-1,many,TRBJ1-5,.,TGCGCCAGCAGCTTGGGGACACAGGATCAGCCCCAGCATTTT,CASSLGTQDQPQHF
TRBV9,.,TRBJ2-5,.,TGTGCCAGCAGCCAACAGGGAACGGAGACCCAGTACTTC,CASSQQGTETQYF
TRBV7-2,many,TRBJ2-3,.,TGTGCCAGCAGTTTTGCTACAGATACGCAGTATTTT,CASSFATDTQYF
TRBV4-1,few,TRBJ2-7,TRBD1,TGCGCCACCGGACGGGACAGCTCCTACGAGCAGTACTTC,CATGRDSSYEQYF
TRBV24-1,many,TRBJ1-1,.,TGTGCCACCAAACGGAACACTGAAGCTTTCTTT,CATKRNTEAFF
TRBV4-1,many,TRBJ2-7,TRBD1,TGCGCCAGCAGGGCCGCGGGACAGGGCTACGAGCAGTACTTC,CASRAAGQGYEQYF
TRBV30,.,TRBJ2-2,.,TGTGCCTGGGACACAACAGGGAGCACCGGGGAGCTGTTTTTT,CAWDTTGSTGELFF
TRBV18,.,TRBJ2-7,TRBD1,TGTGCCAGCTCACCCTTAGCCGGGACAGGATACGAGCAGTACTTC,CASSPLAGTGYEQYF
TRBV3-1,many,TRBJ1-6,.,TGTGCCAGCAGCCACGAGGGTAATAATTCACCCCTCCACTTT,CASSHEGNNSPLHF
TRBV5-6,.,TRBJ1-1,.,TGTGCCAGCAGCTTCTTAGGGCTCGGGACTGAAGCTTTCTTT,CASSFLGLGTEAFF
TRBV7-6,.,TRBJ1-2,TRBD1,TGTGCCAGCAGCTTAGATCCGACAGGGGTTGAGGGCTACACCTTC,CASSLDPTGVEGYTF
TRBV6-2/TRBV6-3,.,TRBJ2-1,TRBD2,TGTGCCAGCAGAGCTAGCGGGAGGGAAAATGAGCAGTTCTTC,CASRASGRENEQFF
TRBV7-2,.,TRBJ2-7,.,TGTGCCAGCAGCTTAGGGACACTTCGCGAGCAGTACTTC,CASSLGTLREQYF
TRBV5-1,few,TRBJ2-5,TRBD2,TGCGCCAGCAGCGGAGTTGCTAGCGGCACCCAAGAGACCCAGTACTTC,CASSGVASGTQETQYF
TRBV28,.,TRBJ2-1,TRBD2,TGTGCCAGCAGTCCCTTAGTTAGCGGGAGGTGGCAGTTCTTC,CASSPLVSGRWQFF
TRBV20-1,.,TRBJ2-2,.,TGCAGTGCTCCCGGCAGAGGGTTAACCGGGGAGCTGTTTTTT,CSAPGRGLTGELFF
TRBV6-2/TRBV6-3,many,TRBJ2-1,.,TGTGCCAGCAAATGGCAGGGTGAGCAGTTCTTC,CASKWQGEQFF
TRBV6-2/TRBV6-3,many,TRBJ2-1,TRBD2,TGTGCCAGCAGTTACCTAGCGGGCGCCTACAATGAGCAGTTCTTC,CASSYLAGAYNEQFF
TRBV20-1,many,TRBJ1-1,.,TGCAGTGCTAGAGCCAATTCGGGGCTGAACACTGAAGCTTTCTTT,CSARANSGLNTEAFF
TRBV10-2,.,TRBJ2-7,.,TGCGCCAGCAGTGAACCCCACGACGGGTACGAGCAGTACTTC,CASSEPHDGYEQYF
TRBV12-3/TRBV12-4,few,TRBJ1-1,.,TGTGCCAGCAGTACTCTTGTTGGCACTGAAGCTTTCTTT,CASSTLVGTEAFF
TRBV6-5,many,TRBJ1-2,.,TGTGCCAGCAGCTCGACGGGGGAAGGCTACACCTTC,CASSSTGEGYTF
TRBV6-1,few,TRBJ2-1,.,TGTGCCAGCAGTGATCAAGGGTCCTCCTACAATGAGCAGTTCTTC,CASSDQGSSYNEQFF